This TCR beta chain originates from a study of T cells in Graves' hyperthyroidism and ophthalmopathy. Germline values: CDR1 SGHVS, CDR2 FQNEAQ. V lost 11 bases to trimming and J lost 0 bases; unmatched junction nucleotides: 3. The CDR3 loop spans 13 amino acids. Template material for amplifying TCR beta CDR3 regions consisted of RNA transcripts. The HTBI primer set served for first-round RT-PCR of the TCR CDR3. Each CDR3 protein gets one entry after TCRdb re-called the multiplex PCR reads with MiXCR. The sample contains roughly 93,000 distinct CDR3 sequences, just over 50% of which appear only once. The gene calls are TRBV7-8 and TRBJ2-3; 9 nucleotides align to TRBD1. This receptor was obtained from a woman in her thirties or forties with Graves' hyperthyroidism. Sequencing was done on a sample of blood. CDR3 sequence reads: CALGTGSTDTQYF. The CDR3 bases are TGTGCCCTCGGGACAGGGAGCACAGATACGCAGTATTTT.